What follows are 27 T cell receptor beta chains derived from one specimen sequenced in a study of breast tumors, draining lymph nodes, adjacent tissues. Breast cancer patients provided tissue from their axillary draining lymph nodes. TCRdb called the multiplex PCR reads again in MiXCR, with one record for every CDR3 protein. The sample has 200,000 or so distinct CDR3 sequences, approximately 33% seen once. Source material: axillary lymph node tissue. The receptor source for this set is a female donor with breast cancer. Some clones in this sample may be carry-over from other donors' samples.

In its sample, this clonotype was seen many times. This chain joins TRBV5-6 and TRBJ1-6; 11 bases agree with TRBD1. Germline CDR1 reads SGHDT; CDR2 reads YYEEEE. J was trimmed by 0 bases and V by 3 bases; bases with no gene match: 5. The CDR3 loop spans 18 amino acids. The CDR3 nucleotides read TGTGCCAGCAGCTCCGGGACAGGGGGAAGCTCCTATAATTCACCCCTCCACTTT. Translating it yields CASSSGTGGSSYNSPLHF. Variable domain in full (rest from reference TRBV5-6 and TRBJ1-6): DAGVTQSPTHLIKTRGQQVTLRCSPKSGHDTVSWYQQALGQGPQFIFQYYEEEERQRGNFPDRFSGHQFPNYSSELNVNALLLGDSALYLCASSSGTGGSSYNSPLHFGNGTRLTVT.

This clonotype was found a few times. A clone one base away is much larger, so this may be a read error. The V and J genes are TRBV11-2 and TRBJ2-7; the D gene is possibly TRBD1 (6 bases). CDR3 size: 12 residues. Per germline, CDR1 SGHAT and CDR2 FQNNGV. In nucleotides, the CDR3 is TGTGCCAGCAGCCCTGGACAGTACGAGCGGTACTTC. This codes for CASSPGQYERYF.

Details on this clonotype: A much larger clone differs by one base, so this may be a read error. The chain carries TRBV4-1 and TRBJ2-1, with 11 bases fitting TRBD1. Germline loops: CDR1 MGHRA, CDR2 YSYEKL. CDR3 length: 14 amino acids. CDR3 nucleotide sequence: TGCGCCAGCAGCGGGACAGGGGGGTACAATGAGCAGCTCTTC. As protein: CASSGTGGYNEQLF.

The rearrangement links TRBV15 to TRBJ1-3; D is unresolved. V was trimmed by 4 bases and J by 8 bases, leaving 12 bases between them. There are 13 residues in the CDR3. Germline V gene data show CDR1 as LNHNV and CDR2 as YYDKDF (reference sequence). CDR3 protein: CATSKPTGDTIYF. DNA of the CDR3: TGTGCCACCAGCAAACCGACCGGAGACACCATATATTTT.

The chain joins TRBV10-3 to TRBJ2-1, with 12 bases matching TRBD2. Germline trimming cut 11 bases from V and 7 bases from J; bases unmatched to any gene: 15. The germline V gene encodes CDR1 ENHRY and CDR2 SYGVKD. The CDR3 is 16 amino acids. CDR3 sequence: CALPYLLAGGSNEQFF. CDR3 DNA: TGTGCCCTACCTTATTTACTAGCGGGGGGTAGTAATGAGCAGTTCTTC.

This chain uses TRBV13 with TRBJ2-7, with 9 bases that match TRBD2. This CDR3 is built from 16 residues. Germline CDR1 PRHDT, CDR2 FYEKMQ (reference sequence). V shed 5 bases, J shed 0 bases, and the junction held 8 bases outside the gene matches. CDR3 in amino acids: CASSHRGRGRSYEQYF. CDR3 sequence (DNA): TGTGCCAGCAGCCATCGCGGGAGGGGACGCTCCTACGAGCAGTACTTC.

Remarks on this clonotype: Lacking the conserved final phenylalanine or tryptophan, this CDR3 likely reflects a read error. The chain uses TRBV5-5 and TRBJ2-5; no reliable D call. Germline loops: CDR1 SGHKS, CDR2 YYEKEE (reference sequence). The CDR3 totals 11 residues. CDR3 region: CASSPQETQYL. The CDR3 DNA follows: TGCGCCAGCAGCCCCCAAGAGACCCAGTACCTC.

This clonotype was seen repeatedly, ten times or more. The rearrangement uses TRBV29-1 and TRBJ2-7; TRBD2 is a possible D gene (6 bases). This CDR3 has 14 residues. V was clipped by 4 bases and J by 4 bases, with 17 bases between them. CDR1 SQVTM and CDR2 ANQGSEA come from the germline V gene. The CDR3 DNA is TGCAGCGTTGTGTCCGGGGGATCGGGGTACGAGCAGTACTTC. As protein: CSVVSGGSGYEQYF.

This clonotype was detected many times. The gene calls are TRBV19 and TRBJ2-1; the match to TRBD2 covers 15 bases. CDR1 and CDR2 (germline): LNHDA, SQIVND (reference sequence). V lost 4 bases to trimming and J lost 3 bases; unmatched junction nucleotides: 7. The CDR3 is 18 amino acids. The CDR3 loop reads CASSTSGTSGRFYNEQFF. The CDR3 DNA reads TGTGCCAGTAGTACTTCCGGGACTAGCGGGAGGTTCTACAATGAGCAGTTCTTC.

The sample holds many counts of this clonotype. V usage is TRBV18 and J usage is TRBJ1-4, with D uncertain. V lost 5 bases to trimming and J lost 3 bases, with 7 bases between them. The V gene's germline CDR1 is KGHSH and CDR2 LQKENI. The CDR3 sequence is 13 residues long. CDR3 coding DNA: TGTGCCAGCTCAAGTGGGTCTAATGAAAAACTGTTTTTT. Translated, it gives CASSSGSNEKLFF.

This clonotype has just a few counts. Being one base from a much bigger clone, this may be a read error. V and J are TRBV19 and TRBJ2-1, with 10 bases matching TRBD2. Looked up from germline, CDR1 is LNHDA and CDR2 is SQIVND (reference sequence). This CDR3 has 15 amino acids. V lost 5 bases and J lost 8; bases outside the gene matches: 9. The CDR3 sequence: CASSAAAGGNYEQFF. In DNA, the CDR3 is TGTGCCAGTAGTGCCGCAGCGGGGGGGAACTATGAGCAGTTCTTC.

This clonotype was observed at least ten times. In DNA form, the CDR3 reads TGCAGTGCTTCGGGTAGCGGGAGGGCAAGGTACGAGCAGTACTTC. Its translation is CSASGSGRARYEQYF. This chain connects TRBV20-1 to TRBJ2-7; the match to TRBD2 covers 11 bases. Losses at the gene ends were 5 bases for V and 4 bases for J; bases not matched to a gene: 10. Germline lookup yields CDR1 DFQATT and CDR2 SNEGSKA (reference sequence). This CDR3 contains 15 residues.

This clonotype was observed many times. This chain connects TRBV5-1 to TRBJ2-3; tentative D call: TRBD2 (5 bases). The CDR3 runs to 15 residues. The V gene lost 0 bases and the J gene lost 4 bases, with 12 bases spanning the gap. The germline V gene has CDR1 SGHRS and CDR2 YFSETQ. The chain's CDR3 is CASSLAGSSADTQYF. The CDR3 DNA reads as TGCGCCAGCAGCTTGGCGGGGAGTAGCGCAGATACGCAGTATTTT.

This clonotype was detected ten times or more. This chain joins TRBV7-2 and TRBJ2-5, with TRBD2 matching 8 bases. Germline CDR1 SGHTA, CDR2 FQGNSA. Trimming cost V 4 bases and J 1 base; bases outside gene matches: 2. The CDR3 extends over 14 amino acids. In DNA, the CDR3 is TGTGCCAGCAGCTCACTAGCGGCCCAAGAGACCCAGTACTTC. Amino acid sequence: CASSSLAAQETQYF.

This sequence joins TRBV20-1 and TRBJ2-1; 8 bases agree with TRBD1. The CDR3 has 12 residues. The V segment lost 6 bases and the J segment 6 bases; nucleotides outside the gene matches: 4. Looked up from germline, CDR1 is DFQATT and CDR2 is SNEGSKA (reference sequence). Here the CDR3 DNA reads TGCAGTGCAATCCAGGGGGCCAATGAGCAGTTCTTC. Amino acid sequence: CSAIQGANEQFF.

CDR3: CASSGDRASNQPQHF. CDR3 coding DNA: TGTGCCAGCAGTGGGGACAGGGCCAGCAATCAGCCCCAGCATTTT. This chain uses TRBV2 with TRBJ1-5; 9 nucleotides match TRBD1. The CDR3 spans 15 residues. The J segment lost 1 base and the V segment lost 4 bases, leaving 2 bases of the junction unmatched. Per the germline V gene, CDR1 is SNHLY and CDR2 is FYNNEI.

The chain uses TRBV7-3 and TRBJ1-1; TRBD1 matches at 7 bases. Germline values: CDR1 SGHTA, CDR2 FQGTGA. The CDR3 loop spans 14 amino acids. Trimming cost V 5 bases and J 4 bases; bases outside gene matches: 7. This CDR3 is CASSMTGRSTEAFF. CDR3 DNA: TGTGCCAGCAGCATGACAGGGAGGTCCACTGAAGCTTTCTTT.

This clonotype came up many times. The V and J genes are TRBV7-2 and TRBJ2-5; D unclear. V was shortened by 6 bases and J by 2 bases, with 4 bases between the two germline ends. The germline V gene has CDR1 SGHTA and CDR2 FQGNSA. There are 11 residues in the CDR3. The CDR3 region is CASREQETQYF. CDR3 DNA: TGTGCCAGCAGGGAACAAGAGACCCAGTACTTC.

In its sample, this clonotype was seen many times. V gene TRBV2 combines with J gene TRBJ2-7, with 9 bases fitting TRBD1. J lost 2 bases, V lost 6 bases, and 8 bases had no gene match. CDR3 size: 15 residues. Germline CDR1 reads SNHLY; CDR2 reads FYNNEI. The CDR3 nucleotides are TGTGCCAGCAGCCACACGACAGGGGGACCCTACGAGCAGTACTTC. Protein product: CASSHTTGGPYEQYF.

Ten or more counts support this clonotype. The rearrangement links TRBV29-1 to TRBJ2-1, with D possibly matching TRBD1 (6 bases). Germline V gene lookup returns CDR1 SQVTM and CDR2 ANQGSEA. The V gene lost 7 bases and the J gene lost 6 bases, with 16 bases spanning the gap. The CDR3 extends over 13 amino acids. The CDR3 region has the DNA TGCAGCGGTGGGACATTCAACGTCAATGAGCAGTTCTTC. Amino acids: CSGGTFNVNEQFF.

This clonotype was recorded at least ten times. The chain recombines TRBV20-1 with TRBJ2-1; possible D gene TRBD2, 6 bases. The CDR3 loop spans 16 amino acids. The V gene's germline CDR1 is DFQATT and CDR2 SNEGSKA (reference sequence). The germline V and J ends were trimmed by 3 bases and 2 bases, with 17 bases remaining between them. CDR3 nucleotides: TGCAGTGCTAGTCTTGGACGGGAGCGCCCCTACAATGAGCAGTTCTTC. Its translation: CSASLGRERPYNEQFF.

The rearrangement links TRBV29-1 to TRBJ2-1, with TRBD2 identical over 13 bases. This CDR3 region has 13 residues. Germline CDR1 is SQVTM and CDR2 is ANQGSEA. V trimming: 7 bases; J trimming: 8 bases; junction bases outside the gene matches: 5. CDR3: CSERTSGSYEQFF. For the CDR3, the DNA is TGCAGCGAACGGACTAGCGGGAGCTATGAGCAGTTCTTC.

J is TRBJ1-4 and V is TRBV28; 9 bases match TRBD1. This CDR3 contains 15 residues. The germline CDR1 and CDR2 sequences are MDHEN and SYDVKM. V trimming: 5 bases; J trimming: 6 bases; junction bases outside the gene matches: 7. The CDR3 region is CASSGLGQGDEKLFF. CDR3 in DNA: TGTGCCAGCAGTGGGTTGGGACAGGGCGATGAAAAACTGTTTTTT.

This clonotype was detected a few times. J is TRBJ1-1 and V is TRBV15, with D unresolved. The V end was cut by 0 bases, the J end by 1 base, with 18 bases between. Per the germline V gene, CDR1 is LNHNV and CDR2 is YYDKDF (reference sequence). The CDR3 runs to 18 residues. CDR3 protein: CATSRDRAGGFANTEAFF. The CDR3 DNA follows: TGTGCCACCAGCAGAGATCGAGCCGGCGGGTTCGCGAACACTGAAGCTTTCTTT.

This clonotype was counted many times. The chain links TRBV30 to TRBJ1-2; TRBD1 aligns across 7 bases. V lost 0 bases, J lost 2 bases, and 6 bases stayed unmatched. CDR3 length: 15 amino acids. Germline V gene sequence: CDR1 GTSNPN, CDR2 SVGIG (reference sequence). The CDR3 sequence: CAWSVRDSLNYGYTF. The CDR3 nucleotides read TGTGCCTGGAGTGTACGGGACAGCTTAAACTATGGCTACACCTTC.

The table lists this clonotype with many counts. The genes are TRBV5-8 and TRBJ1-2, with D hard to call. V lost 6 bases and J lost 8, with 17 bases in between. The CDR3 is 13 residues long. Per germline, CDR1 SGHTS and CDR2 YDEGEE. CDR3 loop: CASTSRVLKGYTF. CDR3 bases: TGTGCCAGCACCTCTAGAGTTCTGAAAGGCTACACCTTC.

This clonotype was found many times. The chain links TRBV24-1 to TRBJ2-1; D unresolved. Germline assignment: CDR1 KGHDR and CDR2 SFDVKD. V was trimmed by 5 bases and J by 1 base, leaving 14 bases between them. This CDR3 spans 16 amino acids. CDR3 amino acids: CATSAPGTGSYNEQFF. Here the CDR3 DNA reads TGTGCCACCAGTGCCCCAGGCACCGGGTCCTACAATGAGCAGTTCTTC.